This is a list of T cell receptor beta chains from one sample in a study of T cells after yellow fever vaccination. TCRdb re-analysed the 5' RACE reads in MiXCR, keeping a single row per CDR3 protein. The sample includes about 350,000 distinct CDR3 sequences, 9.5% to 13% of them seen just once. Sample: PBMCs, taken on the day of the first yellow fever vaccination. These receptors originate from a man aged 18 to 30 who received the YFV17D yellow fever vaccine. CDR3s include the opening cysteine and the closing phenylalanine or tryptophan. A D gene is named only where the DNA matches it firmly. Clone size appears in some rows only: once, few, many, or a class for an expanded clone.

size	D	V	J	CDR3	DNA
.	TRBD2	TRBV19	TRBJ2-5	CASSRGRPSGGDPGETQYF	TGTGCCAGTAGTAGGGGTCGGCCTAGCGGGGGAGACCCGGGAGAGACCCAGTACTTC
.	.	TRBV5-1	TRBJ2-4	CASSGSSGENIQYF	TGCGCCAGCAGTGGTTCAAGTGGGGAAAACATTCAGTACTTC
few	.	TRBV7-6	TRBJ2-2	CASSLQLAGATGELFF	TGTGCCAGCAGCTTACAACTAGCCGGGGCCACCGGGGAGCTGTTTTTT
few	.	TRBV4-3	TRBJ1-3	CASSQDNAGFTGNTIYF	TGCGCCAGCAGCCAAGATAATGCAGGGTTTACTGGAAACACCATATATTTT
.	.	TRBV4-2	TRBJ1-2	CASSQDYLFGPGGYTF	TGTGCCAGCAGCCAAGATTATCTCTTTGGTCCTGGGGGCTACACCTTC
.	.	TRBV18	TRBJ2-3	CASSPSPGHTDTQYF	TGTGCCAGCTCACCATCCCCGGGGCACACAGATACGCAGTATTTT
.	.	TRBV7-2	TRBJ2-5	CASSFRGGGQTQYF	TGTGCCAGCAGCTTTAGGGGCGGCGGACAGACCCAGTACTTC
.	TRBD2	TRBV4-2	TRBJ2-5	CASSRTSGGDETQYF	TGTGCCAGCAGCCGAACTAGCGGGGGGGATGAGACCCAGTACTTC
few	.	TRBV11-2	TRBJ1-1	CASISRGGMNTEAFF	TGTGCCAGCATCTCGCGTGGAGGAATGAACACTGAAGCTTTCTTT
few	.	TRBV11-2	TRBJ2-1	CASSLRLGGDTYNEQFF	TGTGCCAGCAGCCTACGACTCGGCGGGGACACCTACAATGAGCAGTTCTTC
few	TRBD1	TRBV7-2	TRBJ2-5	CASRFGTGRWETQYF	TGTGCCAGCAGATTCGGGACAGGACGATGGGAGACCCAGTACTTC
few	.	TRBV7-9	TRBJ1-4	CASSLEGQEKLFF	TGTGCCAGCAGCCTAGAAGGTCAGGAAAAACTGTTTTTT
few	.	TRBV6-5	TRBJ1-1	CASSYSKSGNTEAFF	TGTGCCAGCAGTTACTCGAAGTCCGGGAACACTGAAGCTTTCTTT
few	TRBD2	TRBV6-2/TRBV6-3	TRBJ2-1	CASSRPPGLAVIF	TGTGCCAGCAGTCGCCCGCCGGGACTAGCGGTTATCTTC
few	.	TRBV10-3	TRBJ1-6	CAISEQGSSYNSPLHF	TGTGCCATCAGTGAGCAGGGGAGCTCCTATAATTCACCCCTCCACTTT
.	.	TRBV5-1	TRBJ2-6	CASSTGAYSGANVLTF	TGCGCCAGCAGCACCGGAGCCTACTCTGGGGCCAACGTCCTGACTTTC
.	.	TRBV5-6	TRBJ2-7	CASSLSLSYEQYF	TGTGCCAGCAGCTTGAGCCTCTCCTACGAGCAGTACTTC
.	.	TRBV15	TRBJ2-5	CATSKRLAQQETQYF	TGTGCCACCAGCAAACGACTGGCCCAACAAGAGACCCAGTACTTC
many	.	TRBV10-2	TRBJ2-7	CASQDQTYEQYF	TGCGCCAGCCAGGACCAGACCTACGAGCAGTACTTC
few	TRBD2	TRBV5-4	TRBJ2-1	CAAGGGSYNEQFF	TGTGCCGCCGGGGGGGGATCCTACAATGAGCAGTTCTTC
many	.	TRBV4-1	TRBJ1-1	CASRGFLRNTEAFF	TGCGCCAGCCGGGGCTTCTTACGGAACACTGAAGCTTTCTTT
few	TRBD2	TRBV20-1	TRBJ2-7	CSAGRGGAGEQYF	TGCAGTGCTGGTCGCGGGGGGGCAGGCGAGCAGTACTTC
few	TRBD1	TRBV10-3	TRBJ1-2	CAISESGGGFGYTF	TGTGCCATCAGTGAGAGTGGAGGGGGCTTTGGCTACACCTTC
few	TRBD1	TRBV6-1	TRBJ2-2	CASSPGGFTGELFF	TGTGCCAGCAGCCCAGGGGGTTTTACCGGGGAGCTGTTTTTT
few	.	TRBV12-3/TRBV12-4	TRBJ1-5	CASSRPWGGSNQPQHF	TGTGCCAGCAGTCGTCCCTGGGGGGGTAGCAATCAGCCCCAGCATTTT
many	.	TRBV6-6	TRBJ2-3	CASYRRPLDTQYF	TGTGCCAGCTATCGCCGACCTCTCGATACGCAGTATTTT
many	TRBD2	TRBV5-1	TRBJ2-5	CASSLAGTTQETQYF	TGCGCCAGCAGCTTGGCCGGGACTACTCAAGAGACCCAGTACTTC
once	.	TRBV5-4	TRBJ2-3	CASSLHDDTQYF	TGTGCCAGCAGCTTGCATGATGATACGCAGTATTTT
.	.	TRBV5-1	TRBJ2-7	CASSLSADSYEQYF	TGCGCCAGCAGCTTAAGCGCAGACTCCTACGAGCAGTACTTC
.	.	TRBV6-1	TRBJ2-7	CASQGRTTEVGEQYF	TGTGCCAGCCAGGGACGGACGACCGAAGTTGGCGAGCAGTACTTC
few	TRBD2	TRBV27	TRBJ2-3	CASSQHAGGGGDTQYF	TGTGCCAGCAGTCAACACGCAGGCGGGGGTGGAGATACGCAGTATTTT
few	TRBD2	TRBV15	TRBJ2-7	CATSGERGGPYEQYF	TGTGCCACCAGCGGAGAGCGCGGGGGTCCATACGAGCAGTACTTC
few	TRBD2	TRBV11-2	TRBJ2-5	CASLTGGQETQYF	TGTGCCAGCCTCACGGGGGGGCAAGAGACCCAGTACTTC
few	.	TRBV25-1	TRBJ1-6	CASRITGINSPLHF	TGTGCCAGCCGCATTACAGGAATTAATTCACCCCTCCACTTT
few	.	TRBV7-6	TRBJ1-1	CASSLDISNTEAFF	TGTGCCAGCAGCTTAGACATTTCGAACACTGAAGCTTTCTTT
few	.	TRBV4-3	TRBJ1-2	CASSQDLWGGDYGYTF	TGCGCCAGCAGCCAAGATCTTTGGGGGGGCGACTATGGCTACACCTTC
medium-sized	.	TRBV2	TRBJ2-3	CASSEVPGWDTQYF	TGTGCCAGCAGTGAAGTGCCAGGATGGGATACGCAGTATTTT
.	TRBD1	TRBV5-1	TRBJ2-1	CASSTGDRANEQFF	TGCGCCAGCAGCACTGGAGACAGGGCCAATGAGCAGTTCTTC
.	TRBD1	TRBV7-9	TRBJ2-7	CASSLRQGIYEQYF	TGTGCCAGCAGCCTAAGACAGGGCATCTACGAGCAGTACTTC
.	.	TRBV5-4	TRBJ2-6	CASSLSERANVLTF	TGTGCCAGCAGCTTGTCGGAGCGCGCCAACGTCCTGACTTTC
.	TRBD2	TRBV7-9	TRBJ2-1	CASSHERGKSYNEQFF	TGTGCCAGCAGCCACGAGCGGGGAAAATCCTACAATGAGCAGTTCTTC
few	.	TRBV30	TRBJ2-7	CAWSVTDRRYEQYF	TGTGCCTGGAGTGTAACCGACAGAAGATACGAGCAGTACTTC
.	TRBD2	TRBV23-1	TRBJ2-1	CASSQGLADYNEQFF	TGCGCCAGCAGTCAAGGACTAGCGGACTACAATGAGCAGTTCTTC
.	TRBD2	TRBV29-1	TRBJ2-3	CSVPSGRGGLISADTQYF	TGCAGCGTTCCCTCCGGGCGGGGGGGGCTCATTAGCGCAGATACGCAGTATTTT
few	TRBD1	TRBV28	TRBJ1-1	CASTTGQGTAEAFF	TGTGCCAGCACAACGGGACAGGGTACTGCTGAAGCTTTCTTT
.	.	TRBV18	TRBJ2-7	CASSPRPGLTGSDYEQYF	TGTGCCAGCTCACCACGCCCTGGCCTTACAGGGTCCGACTACGAGCAGTACTTC
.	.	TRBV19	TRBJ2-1	CASRLGAVSSYNEQFF	TGTGCCAGTAGGCTAGGGGCTGTGAGCTCCTACAATGAGCAGTTCTTC
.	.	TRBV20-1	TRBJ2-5	CSAPKGPPQETQYF	TGCAGTGCTCCCAAGGGACCCCCTCAAGAGACCCAGTACTTC
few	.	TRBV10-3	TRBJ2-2	CAISAEGGYTGELFF	TGTGCCATCAGTGCAGAGGGGGGCTACACCGGGGAGCTGTTTTTT
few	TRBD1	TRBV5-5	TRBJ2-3	CASSRQGAPASDTQYF	TGTGCCAGCAGCAGACAGGGGGCTCCAGCGTCGGATACGCAGTATTTT
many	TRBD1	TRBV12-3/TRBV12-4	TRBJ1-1	CASRPSTGMNTEAFF	TGTGCCAGCAGACCATCGACAGGGATGAACACTGAAGCTTTCTTT
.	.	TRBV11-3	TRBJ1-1	CASSLDYMEEDTEAFF	TGTGCCAGCAGCTTAGATTACATGGAGGAGGACACTGAAGCTTTCTTT
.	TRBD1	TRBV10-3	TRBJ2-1	CAISWTGDEQFF	TGTGCCATCAGTTGGACAGGGGATGAGCAGTTCTTC
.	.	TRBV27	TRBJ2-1	CASSFWGRGNEQFF	TGTGCCAGCAGTTTCTGGGGGCGGGGGAATGAGCAGTTCTTC
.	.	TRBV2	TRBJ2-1	CASRLRGGPYNEQFF	TGTGCCAGCAGGTTAAGGGGGGGCCCCTACAATGAGCAGTTCTTC
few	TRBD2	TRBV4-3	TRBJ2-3	CASSPGLADRTDTQYF	TGCGCCAGCAGCCCGGGACTAGCGGACCGCACAGATACGCAGTATTTT
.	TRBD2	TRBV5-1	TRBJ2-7	CASSLAERGANEQYF	TGCGCCAGCAGCTTGGCCGAGCGGGGGGCCAACGAGCAGTACTTC